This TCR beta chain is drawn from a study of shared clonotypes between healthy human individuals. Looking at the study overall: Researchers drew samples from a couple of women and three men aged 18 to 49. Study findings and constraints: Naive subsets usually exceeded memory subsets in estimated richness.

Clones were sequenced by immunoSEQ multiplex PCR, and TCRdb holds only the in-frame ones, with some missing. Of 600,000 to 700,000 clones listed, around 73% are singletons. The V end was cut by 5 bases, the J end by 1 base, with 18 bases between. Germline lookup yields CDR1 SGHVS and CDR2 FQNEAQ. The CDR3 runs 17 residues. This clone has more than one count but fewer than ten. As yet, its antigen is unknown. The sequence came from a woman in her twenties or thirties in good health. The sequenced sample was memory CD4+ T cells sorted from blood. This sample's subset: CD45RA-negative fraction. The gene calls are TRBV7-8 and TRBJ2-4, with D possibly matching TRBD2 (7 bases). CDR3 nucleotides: TGTGCCAGCAGCCCCGAGGGGGGGCGTTGGGCCAAAAACATTCAGTACTTC. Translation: CASSPEGGRWAKNIQYF.